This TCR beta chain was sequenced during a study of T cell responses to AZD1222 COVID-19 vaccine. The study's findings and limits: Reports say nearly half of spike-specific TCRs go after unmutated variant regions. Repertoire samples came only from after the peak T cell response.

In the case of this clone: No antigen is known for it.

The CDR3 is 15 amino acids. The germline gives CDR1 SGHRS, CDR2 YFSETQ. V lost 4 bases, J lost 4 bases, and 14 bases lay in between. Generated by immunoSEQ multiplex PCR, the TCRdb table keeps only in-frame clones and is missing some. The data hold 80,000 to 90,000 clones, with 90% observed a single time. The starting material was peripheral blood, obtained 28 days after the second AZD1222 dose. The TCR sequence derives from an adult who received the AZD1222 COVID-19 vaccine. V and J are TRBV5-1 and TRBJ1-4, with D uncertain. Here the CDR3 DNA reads TGCGCCAGCAGCCCGGCCGGCAGTCATAATGAAAAACTGTTTTTT. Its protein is CASSPAGSHNEKLFF.